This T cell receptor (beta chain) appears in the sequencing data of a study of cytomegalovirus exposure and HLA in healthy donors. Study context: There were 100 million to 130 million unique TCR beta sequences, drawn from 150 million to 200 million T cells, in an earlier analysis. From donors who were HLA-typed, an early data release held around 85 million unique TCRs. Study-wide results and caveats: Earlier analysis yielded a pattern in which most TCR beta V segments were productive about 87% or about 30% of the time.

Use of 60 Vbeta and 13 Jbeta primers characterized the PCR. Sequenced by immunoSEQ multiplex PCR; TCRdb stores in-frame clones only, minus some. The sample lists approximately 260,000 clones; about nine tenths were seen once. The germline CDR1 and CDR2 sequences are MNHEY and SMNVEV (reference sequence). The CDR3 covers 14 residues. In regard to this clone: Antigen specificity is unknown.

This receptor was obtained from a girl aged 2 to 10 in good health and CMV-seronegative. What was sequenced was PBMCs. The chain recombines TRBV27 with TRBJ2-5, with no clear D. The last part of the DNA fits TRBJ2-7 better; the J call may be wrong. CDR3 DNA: TGTGCCAGCAGTTTACTCGCCTCAACCTACGAGCAGTACTTC. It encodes CASSLLASTYEQYF.